This is a list of T cell receptor beta chains from one sample in a study of blood T cell repertoires in COVID-19. Some clones are missing from TCRdb's copy, which holds only in-frame ones; the method was immunoSEQ multiplex PCR. The table has under 130,000 clones, 69% seen once; the top ten hold about 6%. The sample consisted of peripheral blood. The receptors were sampled from an elderly man with acute or convalescent COVID-19. Each CDR3 is given with its conserved first and last residue. A D gene is named only where the DNA matches it firmly. Expanded clones get a size class; other rows say once, few or many, or leave the size out.

D gene	clone size	V gene	J gene	CDR3 DNA	CDR3 protein
.	.	TRBV28	TRBJ1-5	TGTGCCAGCACCTTGGGGGGGGCGCAGCGCCAGCCCCAGCATTTT	CASTLGGAQRQPQHF
TRBD2	.	TRBV15	TRBJ2-1	TGTGCCACCAGCAGAGGGTCGGGCGGGAGAGTTAATGAGCAGTTCTTC	CATSRGSGGRVNEQFF
TRBD1	.	TRBV9	TRBJ2-5	TGTGCCAGCAGCTCCCGGACAGGACCGACTCAAGAGACCCAGTACTTC	CASSSRTGPTQETQYF
TRBD2	.	TRBV19	TRBJ2-1	TGTGCCAGTAGTCTGGAAGCGGGAGGGCCCCTCAATGAGCAGTTCTTC	CASSLEAGGPLNEQFF
TRBD2	few	TRBV20-1	TRBJ2-7	TGCAGTGCTAGTCTTGGCACTAGCGGGAGCTCCTACGAGCAGTACTTC	CSASLGTSGSSYEQYF
.	.	TRBV28	TRBJ2-7	TGTGCCACTAAGGGGGGAGGGGGTGAGCAGTACTTC	CATKGGGGEQYF
.	.	TRBV7-7	TRBJ2-3	TGTGCCAGCAGCCTTACACCGGGGGAAGATACGCAGTATTTT	CASSLTPGEDTQYF
.	.	TRBV11-2	TRBJ2-4	TGTGCCAGCTCAGGGGTTAGGGACAAAAACATTCAGTACTTC	CASSGVRDKNIQYF
.	.	TRBV28	TRBJ2-3	TGTGCCAGCAGTTTTCGGTTCGGCAGGAGCACAGATACGCAGTATTTT	CASSFRFGRSTDTQYF
TRBD2	few	TRBV7-9	TRBJ2-1	TGTGCCAGCAGCTTAGCGGGAGGGCCGGTCAATGAGCAGTTCTTC	CASSLAGGPVNEQFF
TRBD2	once	TRBV28	TRBJ2-1	TGTGCCAGCAGTTGGACTAGCGGGAGGTCCAATGAGCAGTTCTTC	CASSWTSGRSNEQFF
.	few	TRBV11-2	TRBJ2-7	TGTGCCAGCAGCCCTAGCCCCTACGAGCAGTACTTC	CASSPSPYEQYF
.	few	TRBV28	TRBJ1-1	TGTGCCAGCAATTCGGTCAACACTGAAGCTTTCTTT	CASNSVNTEAFF
.	few	TRBV7-9	TRBJ1-5	TGTGCCAGCAGCTTAGGCGGGGGGGGCTATCAGCCCCAGCATTTT	CASSLGGGGYQPQHF